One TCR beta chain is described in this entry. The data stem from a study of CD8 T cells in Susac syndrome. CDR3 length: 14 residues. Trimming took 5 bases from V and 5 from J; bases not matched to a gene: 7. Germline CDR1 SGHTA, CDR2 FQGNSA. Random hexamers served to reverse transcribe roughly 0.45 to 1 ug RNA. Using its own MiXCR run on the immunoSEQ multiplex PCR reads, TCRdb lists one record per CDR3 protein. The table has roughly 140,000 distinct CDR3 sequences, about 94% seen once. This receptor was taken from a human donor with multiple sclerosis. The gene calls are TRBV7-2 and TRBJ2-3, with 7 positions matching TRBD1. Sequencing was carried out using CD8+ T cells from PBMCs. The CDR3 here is CASSVNRGLDTQYF. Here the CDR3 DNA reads TGTGCCAGCAGCGTAAACAGGGGTTTAGATACGCAGTATTTT.